This T cell receptor beta chain was found in a study of T cells in tuberculosis (dated by TCRdb to the late 2010s). A note on the overall study: To characterize T cells specific for the mycobacterial lipid antigen glucose monomycolate (GMM), the study used CD1B tetramers together with high-throughput TCR immunosequencing. IGRA-negative adolescents, IGRA-positive adolescents with latent tuberculosis and adults with active tuberculosis, around ten per group, were compared in a South African clinical cohort. Results the study describes overall, beyond this receptor: Clinical samples were selected based on the availability of cryopreserved specimens, with adults included as active tuberculosis cases and adolescents included as controls. An accuracy of about 90% (AUROC 0.75 to 0.9) was reached by a classifier using the diverse GMM-specific repertoire, compared with 60% to 70% accuracy when GEM motif frequencies were used. Compared with IGRA-negative controls, TCR-alpha repertoires from active tuberculosis had smaller mean NN-distances to GMM-specific TCRs, which suggests clonal expansion of these TCRs. Shorter CDR3-alpha lengths in active tuberculosis patients partly drove the smaller NN-distances, and the TCR-beta difference was not statistically significant.

At study entry, a tuberculin skin test and the QuantiFERON-TB GOLD In-Tube IGRA were used to screen adolescents for latent tuberculosis infection. Immunosequencing was performed on unsorted cryopreserved PBMC and covered roughly 100,000 T cells per clinical donor on average. Eleven high schools in the Worcester region of the Western Cape, South Africa, served as enrollment sites for adolescents aged 12 to 18 years. Some 10 M. tuberculosis-infected and around 10 uninfected adolescents were selected with matching for age and sex. For the adolescents, PBMC were isolated by density centrifugation from freshly drawn heparinized blood and then cryopreserved. With respect to this clone: Its antigen remains undetermined. Per-base qualities were not stored, and no clone one base away is much larger.

The immunoSEQ multiplex PCR assay was used to generate TCR libraries, with TCR-beta and/or TCR-alpha/delta assays applied to each sample. The amplified TCR libraries were sequenced using the Illumina high-throughput platform. The study's processing was this. Clustering and dimensionality reduction relied on pairwise TCRdist distances among GMM-specific receptors from T cells that were either sorted ex vivo or expanded in vitro. Each clinical repertoire was assigned a mean NN-distance score, defined as the average TCRdist to the nearest 10% of tetramer-positive reference sequences. To compute GEM TCR motif frequency, the fraction of unique TCRs matching known GEM sequences by V/J usage and CDR3 length was calculated. Linear discriminant analysis with leave-one-out cross-validation, implemented in scikit-learn, was used to classify active tuberculosis. What TCRdb holds here is the immuneACCESS table cut down to in-frame rearrangements. Part of the clones is not present; checked against another copy, under half of the missing clones reflect an unresolved V gene, and the others are unexplained. V and J calls plus clone size are reproduced from that table; the DNA served to infer D and trimming. This sample has 35,000 to 55,000 clones in its table, and about 95% of those were observed once. Less than 2% of the sample rests with the top ten.

V ends up 0 bases short and J 5 bases short, with an unmatched junction base count of 2. Taken from the germline V gene (reference sequence), the CDR1 and CDR2 loops are SGHNT and YYREEE. The CDR3 holds 14 amino acids from the cysteine to the phenylalanine. Just the 42-base CDR3 DNA is kept, in frame starting at base 1. The source of this sequence is a donor between 10 and 35 years old with latent tuberculosis or without tuberculosis infection. Some clones in this sample may be carry-over from other donors' samples. The sequencing input was PBMCs. In this chain, TRBV5-4 is recombined with TRBJ1-1, and 9 junction bases match TRBD1. The sequence in DNA is TGTGCCAGCAGCTTGGGGGACAGGGCTACTGAAGCTTTCTTT. Translation gives CASSLGDRATEAFF.